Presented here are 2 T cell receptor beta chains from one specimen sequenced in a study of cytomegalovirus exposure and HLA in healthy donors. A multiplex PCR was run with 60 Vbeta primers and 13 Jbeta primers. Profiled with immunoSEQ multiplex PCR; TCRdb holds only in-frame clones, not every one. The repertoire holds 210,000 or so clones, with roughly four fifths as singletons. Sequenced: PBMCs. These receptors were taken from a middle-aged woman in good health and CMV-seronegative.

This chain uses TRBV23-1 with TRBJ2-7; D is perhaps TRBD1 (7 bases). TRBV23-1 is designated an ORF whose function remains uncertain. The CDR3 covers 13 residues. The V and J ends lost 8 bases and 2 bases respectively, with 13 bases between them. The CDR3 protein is CASPTGRTYEQYF. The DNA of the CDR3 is TGCGCCAGCCCGACAGGGAGGACCTACGAGCAGTACTTC.

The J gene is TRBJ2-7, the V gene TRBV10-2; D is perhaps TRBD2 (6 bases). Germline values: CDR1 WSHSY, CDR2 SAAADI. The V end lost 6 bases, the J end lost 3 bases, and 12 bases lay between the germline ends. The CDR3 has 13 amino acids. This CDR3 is CASRAGRNYEQYF. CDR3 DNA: TGCGCCAGCAGGGCAGGGAGGAACTACGAGCAGTACTTC.